This T cell receptor beta chain came from a study of T cell responses to AZD1222 COVID-19 vaccine. Study conclusions and caveats: Unmutated variant regions reportedly attract nearly half of all spike-specific TCRs.

Germline CDR1 is MRHNA and CDR2 is SNTAGT. Trimming took off 5 bases at V and 5 bases at J, with 12 bases between the two ends. The CDR3 has 14 amino acids. Concerning this clone itself: Its specificity is not known.

Libraries were prepared by immunoSEQ multiplex PCR; TCRdb keeps only in-frame clonotypes and omits some of them. The profile covers some 150,000 clones, with about 91% appearing a single time and less than 2.5% taken by the ten largest. This chain uses TRBV6-4 with TRBJ1-4, with D perhaps matching TRBD1 (5 bases). The clonotype was recovered from an adult in good health. Source: peripheral blood, taken on day 0 of AZD1222 vaccination. The CDR3 region has the DNA TGTGCCAGCAGTCGGGGCGGCCGAAATGAAAAACTGTTTTTT. It codes for CASSRGGRNEKLFF.